The present TCR beta chain was sequenced within a study of spatial heterogeneity in lung cancer. Study-wide findings and caveats: Ubiquitous, expanded tumor-derived TCRs were more frequently observed in blood at resection than at follow-up.

A remark on this clonotype: Its antigen is unknown.

CDR1 and CDR2 from the germline V gene are LGHDT and YNNKEL (reference sequence). Between the trimmed V and J ends, which lost 1 base and 10 bases, there was a span of 8 bases. This CDR3 comprises 13 residues. Documented time point: blood at routine non-recurrence follow-up after resection. Material for sequencing was whole RNA from tumor, nontumor lung or frozen PBMC, left unsorted. TCRdb reprocessed the 5' RACE reads via MiXCR and lists one record per CDR3 protein. The sample holds some 120,000 distinct CDR3 sequences, 12% seen once. This TCR was recovered from a male donor with early-stage non-small cell lung cancer. This chain uses TRBV3-1 with TRBJ1-6, with unresolved D. The sample was PBMCs, taken at follow-up. Here the CDR3 DNA reads TGTGCCAGCAGCCAAGGAATGCACTCACCCCTCCACTTT. Translating it yields CASSQGMHSPLHF.